This T cell receptor (beta chain) derives from a study of graft-versus-host responses after intestinal transplantation. Study summary: Anti-thymocyte globulin served as induction for all recipients, who then took tacrolimus and steroids for approximately 3 years. Study-level results: Recipient marrow contained GvH clones, some of which appeared first in ileum or blood. When patients had graft-donor T cell macrochimerism, their allografts held high graft-versus-host to host-versus-graft clonal ratios. Circulating GvH clones peaking coincided with falling HvG clones soon after transplant.

Looked up from germline, CDR1 is KGHSH and CDR2 is LQKENI. With 5 bases clipped from V and 2 bases from J, the junction kept 3 bases outside the gene matches. This CDR3 comprises 13 residues. The table came from immunoSEQ multiplex PCR; TCRdb's copy has only in-frame clones and leaves some out. The top ten clones hold about 0.16% of a sample with fewer than 150,000 clones, approximately 92% of them seen once. A word on this clone: Its antigen is undetermined.

Specimen: unstimulated CD4+ T cells sorted from spleen or lymph node cells, collected before intestinal transplant. The TCR comes from a human donor who received an intestinal transplant. V usage is TRBV18 and J usage is TRBJ2-7; 7 nucleotides agree with TRBD1. CDR3 DNA: TGTGCCAGCTCAGGACAGGAAACCTACGAGCAGTACTTC. Protein: CASSGQETYEQYF.